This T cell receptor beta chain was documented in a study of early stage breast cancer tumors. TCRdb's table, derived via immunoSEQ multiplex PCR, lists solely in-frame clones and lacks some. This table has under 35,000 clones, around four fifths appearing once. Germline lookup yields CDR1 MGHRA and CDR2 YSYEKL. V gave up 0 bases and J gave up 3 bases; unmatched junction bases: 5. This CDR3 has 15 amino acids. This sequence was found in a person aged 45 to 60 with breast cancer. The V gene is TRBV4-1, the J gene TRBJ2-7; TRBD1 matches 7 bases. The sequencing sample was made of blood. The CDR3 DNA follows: TGCGCCAGCAGCCAAGATGACGGGACAGTCTACGAGCAGTACTTC. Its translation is CASSQDDGTVYEQYF.